What follows is one TCR beta chain and its context. The antigen remains undetermined. V was pared by 5 bases and J by 10 bases, with 12 bases between. The CDR3 length is 12 residues. CDR1 is KGHDR, CDR2 SFDVKD, per germline. Assay: immunoSEQ multiplex PCR; the TCRdb copy retains only in-frame clones and omits some. There are about 70,000 clones in the sample; about 90% occur only once, and around 1.2% lies in the top ten. The study pooled second doses at about 4 or about 12 weeks. These data come from a study of T cell responses to AZD1222 COVID-19 vaccine. Overall study results and limits: Unmutated regions of variants are reportedly targeted by nearly half of spike-specific TCRs. Spike regions recognized by vaccine-associated CD4 TCRs spanned the protein, led by 160-218 and 743-854. Vaccination with two AZD1222 doses was followed by a rise in Spike-specific TCR breadth and depth.

This chain joins TRBV24-1 and TRBJ2-3; weak D call: TRBD1 (5 bases). The source of this sequence is an adult who received the AZD1222 COVID-19 vaccine. This sample comprised peripheral blood, obtained 28 days after the second AZD1222 dose. The CDR3 nucleotides are TGTGCCACCAGTGGCGGACCAGGGCCGCAGTATTTT. Its translation is CATSGGPGPQYF.